Below, 9 T cell receptor beta chains from the same sample are listed, as sequenced in a study of cytomegalovirus exposure and HLA in healthy donors. The study ran its PCR with 60 Vbeta and 13 Jbeta primers. Produced via immunoSEQ multiplex PCR; TCRdb's table is partial and in-frame only. The table includes some 200,000 clones, 80% detected once. Material for sequencing was PBMCs. Source of these receptors: a boy aged 10-17 years in good health and CMV-seronegative.

The gene calls are TRBV7-9 and TRBJ2-7, with a possible D match to TRBD1 (6 bases). CDR1 SEHNR and CDR2 FQNEAQ come from the germline V gene (reference sequence). The CDR3 is 12 amino acids. Deletions cut 5 bases from V and 6 bases from J, with 11 bases between. The CDR3 region has the DNA TGTGCCAGCAGCCGAACAGGGATCGAGCAGTACTTC. Translated: CASSRTGIEQYF.

The chain couples TRBV29-1 to TRBJ1-1, with a tentative D call TRBD1 (6 bases). Germline CDR1 SQVTM, CDR2 ANQGSEA. V shed 4 bases and J shed 5 bases, with 17 bases lying between them. There are 14 residues in the CDR3. CDR3: CSVGGGRLETEAFF. The CDR3 nucleotides read TGCAGCGTTGGAGGGGGAAGGCTTGAGACTGAAGCTTTCTTT.

V is TRBV6-6 and J is TRBJ2-2, with D possibly being TRBD1 (5 bases). Trimming removed 10 bases from V and 1 base from J, with 13 bases in between. The CDR3 is 14 residues long. Per germline, CDR1 MNHNY and CDR2 SVGAGI (reference sequence). CDR3 in amino acids: CAIKGKENTGELFF. The CDR3 DNA follows: TGTGCCATCAAGGGGAAGGAGAACACCGGGGAGCTGTTTTTT.

This clone showed up just a few times. This chain uses TRBV10-3 with TRBJ2-2; D might be TRBD2 (5 bases). From germline, CDR1 is ENHRY and CDR2 SYGVKD. V lost 4 bases and J lost 0, with 12 bases in between. This CDR3 comprises 16 residues. The CDR3 protein is CAISGESGANTGELFF. The DNA for the CDR3 is TGTGCCATCAGTGGGGAGTCAGGAGCGAACACCGGGGAGCTGTTTTTT.

V usage is TRBV13 and J usage is TRBJ1-1, with a weak D call TRBD1 (5 bases). The germline gives CDR1 PRHDT, CDR2 FYEKMQ (reference sequence). Trimming shortened V by 4 bases and J by 1 base, and 10 bases separated the two germline ends. This CDR3 spans 14 amino acids. In DNA, the CDR3 is TGTGCCAGCAGCTCCCGGGGGGAGAACACTGAAGCTTTCTTT. Protein product: CASSSRGENTEAFF.

The gene calls are TRBV11-3 and TRBJ2-1; a possible D gene is TRBD1 (5 bases). The CDR3 loop spans 13 amino acids. Germline CDR1 SGHNT, CDR2 YENEEA. V was pared by 6 bases and J by 8 bases, with 14 bases between. CDR3 loop: CASRARGGHEQFF. Written as DNA, the CDR3 is TGTGCCAGCAGAGCTAGGGGTGGCCATGAGCAGTTCTTC. The full variable domain, its missing parts supplied by reference TRBV11-3 and TRBJ2-1, is EAGVVQSPRYKIIEKKQPVAFWCNPISGHNTLYWYLQNLGQGPELLIRYENEEAVDDSQLPKDRFSAERLKGVDSTLKIQPAELGDSAVYLCASRARGGHEQFFGPGTRLTVL.

This clone came up a few times. The chain uses TRBV7-9 and TRBJ2-1; D not resolved. The CDR3 has 11 residues. Trimming took 2 bases from V and 8 from J, leaving 4 bases between them. Germline-derived CDR1 and CDR2 are SEHNR and FQNEAQ (reference sequence). CDR3: CASSLQDEQFF. In nucleotides, the CDR3 is TGTGCCAGCAGCTTACAGGATGAGCAGTTCTTC.

This chain connects TRBV7-2 to TRBJ2-7, with TRBD1 matching over 8 bases. The CDR3 runs to 15 residues. The germline CDR1 and CDR2 sequences are SGHTA and FQGNSA. After removal of 1 base from V and 0 bases from J, the junction contained 2 bases not matched to a gene. The CDR3 nucleotides read TGTGCCAGCAGCTTAGACAGGGGGAGCTCCTACGAGCAGTACTTC. Residues: CASSLDRGSSYEQYF.

J is TRBJ2-1 and V is TRBV6-6, with a weak D call TRBD2 (6 bases). Trimming pared 5 bases from V and 7 bases from J, leaving 9 bases between. CDR3 length equals 12 residues. Germline CDR1 is MNHNY and CDR2 is SVGAGI (reference sequence). The CDR3 coding sequence is TGTGCCAGCAGTGTCGGGGGTAATGAGCAGTTCTTC. It translates to CASSVGGNEQFF.